These 25 T cell receptor beta chains came from one sample sequenced in a study of blood T cell repertoires in COVID-19. The protocol was immunoSEQ multiplex PCR, while the TCRdb copy is restricted to in-frame clones and leaves out a portion. The table shows 200,000 or so clones, with approximately 83% occurring only once. The sequencing input was peripheral blood. Source of these receptors: a human donor with active or convalescent COVID-19. The donor label of this sample is uncertain.

This chain connects TRBV28 to TRBJ2-2; D is ambiguous. This CDR3 comprises 11 residues. Trimming stripped 0 bases from V and 13 bases from J, with 6 bases between. Germline lookup yields CDR1 MDHEN and CDR2 SYDVKM. CDR3 nucleotides: TGTGCCAGCAGTTTATGGGGCCGGCTGTTTTTT. Its translation: CASSLWGRLFF.

Concerning this clone itself: An end of the junction differs from the germline gene, which may be a read error. The chain recombines TRBV7-7 with TRBJ1-5, with D unresolved. From germline, CDR1 is SSHAT and CDR2 FNYEAQ (reference sequence). The CDR3 is 13 residues long. The DNA for the CDR3 is TGTGCTAGCAGCTTAGATCGGAATCAGCCCCAGCATTTT. As protein: CASSLDRNQPQHF. Looking up the rest from reference TRBV7-7 and TRBJ1-5 gives the full variable domain: GAGVSQSPRYKVTKRGQDVTLRCDPISSHATLYWYQQALGQGPEFLTYFNYEAQPDKSGLPSDRFSAERPEGSISTLTIQRTEQRDSAMYRCASSLDRNQPQHFGDGTRLSIL.

This clone was observed a handful of times. The rearrangement links TRBV6-6 to TRBJ2-7, with 9 bases aligning to TRBD2. CDR3 length: 16 amino acids. Unmatched junction bases numbered 12, after V lost 7 bases and J lost 2 bases. The V gene's germline CDR1 is MNHNY and CDR2 SVGAGI (reference sequence). The CDR3 DNA reads TGTGCCAGCAAACCCCCCGGCGGGGGGGAGGCCTACGAGCAGTACTTC. Protein: CASKPPGGGEAYEQYF.

The rearrangement links TRBV5-1 to TRBJ1-2; 9 bases are a match to TRBD1. The CDR3 contains 16 residues. J gave up 5 bases and V 3 bases, and 11 bases lay outside the gene matches. Germline-derived CDR1 and CDR2 are SGHRS and YFSETQ. This CDR3 reads CASSSSAGGQGYGYTF. The CDR3 DNA is TGCGCCAGCAGCTCTAGTGCCGGGGGACAGGGATATGGCTACACCTTC.

V usage is TRBV5-1 and J usage is TRBJ2-2, with D possibly TRBD2 on 5 matching bases. Germline V lookup: CDR1 SGHRS, CDR2 YFSETQ. V dropped 4 bases and J dropped 1 base, with 11 bases sitting between them. This CDR3 spans 15 amino acids. For the CDR3, the DNA is TGCGCCAGCAGCGGGTCGGCGGGGAACACCGGGGAGCTGTTTTTT. Residues: CASSGSAGNTGELFF.

With respect to this clone: Within the sample, other DNA sequences also encode this same CDR3. V and J are TRBV7-3 and TRBJ2-3, with D unclear. CDR1 SGHTA and CDR2 FQGTGA come from the germline V gene. The CDR3 has 12 residues. Trimming pared 5 bases from V and 0 bases from J, leaving 3 bases between. For the CDR3, the DNA is TGTGCCAGCAGCCCTAGCACAGATACGCAGTATTTT. Amino acid sequence: CASSPSTDTQYF.

This chain connects TRBV5-1 to TRBJ2-3; TRBD2 might be the D (6 bases). Germline V gives CDR1 SGHRS, CDR2 YFSETQ. V lost 1 base and J 0 bases, leaving 12 bases between the germline ends. The CDR3 is 16 residues long. CDR3 region: CASSLFGGDSTDTQYF. CDR3 nucleotide sequence: TGCGCCAGCAGCTTGTTTGGCGGGGACAGCACAGATACGCAGTATTTT.

The chain joins TRBV11-3 to TRBJ2-3; 7 nucleotides line up with TRBD1. There are 15 residues in the CDR3. Germline-derived CDR1 and CDR2 are SGHNT and YENEEA. With 1 base clipped from V and 4 bases from J, the junction kept 5 bases outside the gene matches. CDR3 loop: CASSLGQGLPDTQYF. The CDR3 DNA reads as TGTGCCAGCAGCTTAGGACAGGGTTTGCCAGATACGCAGTATTTT.

The V call is TRBV27, the J call TRBJ2-7, with 8 nucleotides matching TRBD2. CDR3 length: 15 residues. Germline values: CDR1 MNHEY, CDR2 SMNVEV (reference sequence). The V gene end was trimmed by 3 bases and the J gene end by 0 bases; junction bases not matched to a gene: 4. Here the CDR3 reads CASSFFGRASYEQYF. In DNA form, the CDR3 reads TGTGCCAGCAGTTTCTTCGGGAGGGCCTCCTACGAGCAGTACTTC.

This clone was recorded a few times. The chain recombines TRBV4-2 with TRBJ2-7; 10 nucleotides agree with TRBD2. The V and J ends lost 0 bases and 6 bases, in that order; junction bases with no gene match: 14. The CDR3 sequence is 18 residues long. Germline V gene lookup returns CDR1 LGHNA and CDR2 YNFKEQ. CDR3 residues: CASSQDSGLATVGPEQYF. The DNA of the CDR3 is TGTGCCAGCAGCCAAGACTCGGGACTAGCGACCGTGGGGCCCGAGCAGTACTTC.

The J gene is TRBJ2-3, the V gene TRBV28; 9 positions match TRBD1. The CDR3 loop spans 13 amino acids. The germline gives CDR1 MDHEN, CDR2 SYDVKM. The V and J ends lost 6 bases and 6 bases, in that order; junction bases with no gene match: 4. The CDR3 bases are TGTGCCAGCAGCACCGGGACAGGGGATACGCAGTATTTT. This gives the protein CASSTGTGDTQYF.

CDR3 coding DNA: TGTGCCAGCAGCAGGGGTAAAAATCAGCCCCAGCATTTT. It is translated as CASSRGKNQPQHF. The rearrangement uses TRBV12-3 or TRBV12-4 and TRBJ1-5, with a weak D call TRBD1 (6 bases). Trimming removed 6 bases at V and 4 bases at J, with 10 bases between. CDR3 length: 13 residues.

V gene TRBV5-6 combines with J gene TRBJ2-5, with 9 bases fitting TRBD1. The CDR3 is 14 residues long. The ends lost 3 bases at V and 5 bases at J; junction bases unmatched: 5. In germline, CDR1 is SGHDT, CDR2 YYEEEE. CDR3: CASSYGTGTETQYF. DNA for the CDR3: TGTGCCAGCAGCTACGGGACAGGGACCGAGACCCAGTACTTC.

This chain uses TRBV24-1 with TRBJ1-4; the D is unclear. Trimming took 0 bases from V and 7 from J, leaving 8 bases between them. CDR3 size: 14 residues. CDR1 is KGHDR, CDR2 SFDVKD, per germline. CDR3 amino acids: CATSDLRHSEKLFF. The CDR3 DNA reads TGTGCCACCAGTGATTTGCGACATAGTGAAAAACTGTTTTTT.

The chain has TRBV24-1 and TRBJ2-3; D perhaps matches TRBD2 (6 bases). Germline V gives CDR1 KGHDR, CDR2 SFDVKD. Trimming shortened V by 1 base and J by 0 bases, and 10 bases separated the two germline ends. This CDR3 comprises 16 residues. Here the CDR3 DNA reads TGTGCCACCAGTGATTTTAGCGGAGCTAGCACAGATACGCAGTATTTT. Amino acid sequence: CATSDFSGASTDTQYF.

The chain carries TRBV7-2 and TRBJ2-5; tentative D call: TRBD2 (7 bases). V lost 1 base and J 5 bases, leaving 11 bases between the germline ends. Germline values: CDR1 SGHTA, CDR2 FQGNSA. The CDR3 is 14 residues long. The CDR3 DNA reads as TGTGCCAGCAGCTTAGGAGGGGGGGCGGAGACCCAGTACTTC. Amino acid sequence: CASSLGGGAETQYF.

The V and J genes are TRBV28 and TRBJ2-7; 10 nucleotides agree with TRBD2. The CDR3 contains 15 residues. CDR1 and CDR2 (germline): MDHEN, SYDVKM. The ends lost 6 bases at V and 0 bases at J; junction bases unmatched: 5. The CDR3 loop is CASRLAGSYSYEQYF. The CDR3 DNA reads TGTGCCAGCAGACTAGCGGGGTCTTACTCCTACGAGCAGTACTTC.

To note about this clone: Relative to the germline gene, one junction end is altered; a read error may explain this. CDR3: CAGSEEEREANEQFF. The DNA of the CDR3 is TGTGCCGGCAGTGAAGAAGAGCGGGAGGCCAATGAGCAGTTCTTC. The chain uses TRBV2 and TRBJ2-1; TRBD2 matches 9 bases. This CDR3 comprises 15 residues. Per the germline V gene, CDR1 is SNHLY and CDR2 is FYNNEI.

The genes are TRBV6-5 and TRBJ2-4; D is possibly TRBD1 (5 bases). This CDR3 is 13 amino acids long. Germline CDR1 is MNHEY and CDR2 is SVGAGI. Trimming stripped 6 bases from V and 3 bases from J, with 9 bases between. The CDR3 nucleotides read TGTGCCAGCAGGCAGGGAAGCAAAAACATTCAGTACTTC. It translates to CASRQGSKNIQYF.

V usage is TRBV5-6 and J usage is TRBJ2-3; 12 bases agree with TRBD2. V shed 4 bases and J 4 bases; nucleotides not matched to a gene: 7. This CDR3 has 16 residues. Germline V gene sequence: CDR1 SGHDT, CDR2 YYEEEE. CDR3 loop: CASSGTSGRFSDTQYF. The DNA for the CDR3 is TGTGCCAGCAGCGGAACTAGCGGGAGGTTCTCAGATACGCAGTATTTT.

The genes are TRBV11-2 and TRBJ1-2; 7 bases line up with TRBD1. Germline V gene lookup returns CDR1 SGHAT and CDR2 FQNNGV. This CDR3 spans 14 amino acids. The ends lost 8 bases at V and 8 bases at J; junction bases unmatched: 14. CDR3 sequence reads: CASRPTGRVGGYTF. The DNA for the CDR3 is TGTGCCAGCCGACCGACAGGGCGCGTAGGAGGCTACACCTTC. Full variable domain (remainder filled in from reference TRBV11-2 and TRBJ1-2): EAGVAQSPRYKIIEKRQSVAFWCNPISGHATLYWYQQILGQGPKLLIQFQNNGVVDDSQLPKDRFSAERLKGVDSTLKIQPAKLEDSAVYLCASRPTGRVGGYTFGSGTRLTVV.

The CDR3 DNA follows: TGTGCCAGTAGCAACCCGGTGGGGACTTCAGTGGGGGAGCAGTACTTC. Translating it yields CASSNPVGTSVGEQYF. This chain uses TRBV19 with TRBJ2-7; the D gene is possibly TRBD2 (6 bases). The CDR3 runs to 16 residues. Trimming shortened V by 6 bases and J by 7 bases, and 25 bases separated the two germline ends. CDR1 LNHDA and CDR2 SQIVND come from the germline V gene (reference sequence).

The chain carries TRBV15 and TRBJ2-5, with 9 bases matching TRBD2. V was pared by 3 bases and J by 3 bases, with 8 bases of the junction left unmatched. The germline CDR1 and CDR2 sequences are LNHNV and YYDKDF (reference sequence). This CDR3 has 16 residues. Written as DNA, the CDR3 is TGTGCCACCAGCAGCTTTGGCGGGGGGGCTGAAGAGACCCAGTACTTC. Amino acids: CATSSFGGGAEETQYF.

This clone was detected a few times. This rearrangement joins TRBV25-1 to TRBJ1-6, with D possibly TRBD1 on 6 matching bases. The V end lost 6 bases, the J end lost 8 bases, and 11 bases lay between the germline ends. CDR1 and CDR2 (germline): MGHDK, SYGVNS. This CDR3 is 13 amino acids long. The CDR3 sequence is CASSWDIYSPLHF. As DNA, the CDR3 is TGTGCCAGCAGCTGGGACATCTATTCACCCCTCCACTTT.

This chain connects TRBV12-5 to TRBJ2-7; no reliable D call. Germline lookup yields CDR1 LGHNT and CDR2 FRNRAP. Trimming took 6 bases from V and 2 from J, leaving 14 bases between them. This CDR3 region has 14 residues. The CDR3 bases are TGTGCTAGTGGAGCTCACTCTCACCCCTACGAGCAGTACTTC. Residues: CASGAHSHPYEQYF.